The 32 T cell receptor beta chains below come from one sample, sequenced in a study of blood T cell repertoires in COVID-19. Method: immunoSEQ multiplex PCR; TCRdb's copy keeps in-frame clones and lacks some. The sample has under 300,000 clones; 89% are singletons. Sequenced: peripheral blood. The source is a man aged 50-59 years with acute or convalescent COVID-19.

This rearrangement joins TRBV6-6 to TRBJ1-5, with TRBD1 identical over 8 bases. CDR1 is MNHNY, CDR2 SVGAGI, per germline (reference sequence). The V and J ends lost 4 bases and 6 bases, in that order; junction bases with no gene match: 5. The CDR3 sequence is 14 residues long. The CDR3 DNA reads as TGTGCCAGCAGTTCACGGACAGGGCGTCAGCCCCAGCATTTT. Amino acid sequence: CASSSRTGRQPQHF.

CDR3 residues: CASSIRPRGLPYEQYF. The CDR3 nucleotides are TGTGCCAGTAGTATCCGTCCGCGGGGCCTGCCCTACGAGCAGTACTTC. This chain links TRBV19 with TRBJ2-7; D possibly corresponds to TRBD2 (6 bases). Trimming took 3 bases from V and 2 from J, leaving 17 bases between them. CDR3 length equals 16 residues. Germline CDR1 LNHDA, CDR2 SQIVND (reference sequence).

This chain links TRBV7-9 with TRBJ1-4; weak D call: TRBD1 (5 bases). Trimming removed 6 bases from V and 3 bases from J, with 14 bases in between. The CDR3 contains 15 residues. Germline-derived CDR1 and CDR2 are SEHNR and FQNEAQ (reference sequence). The CDR3 nucleotides are TGTGCCAGCAGACCAGACAGTTCAGCTAATGAAAAACTGTTTTTT. It is translated as CASRPDSSANEKLFF.

This rearrangement joins TRBV10-3 to TRBJ2-1, with 14 bases aligning to TRBD2. The V gene end was trimmed by 7 bases and the J gene end by 0 bases; junction bases not matched to a gene: 17. This CDR3 region has 21 residues. In germline, CDR1 is ENHRY, CDR2 SYGVKD. The CDR3 region has the DNA TGTGCCATCATGCCGAGGGCCGGGACTAGCGGGGGAGCGGGCTCCTACAATGAGCAGTTCTTC. Translated, it gives CAIMPRAGTSGGAGSYNEQFF.

V gene TRBV3-1 (or the pseudogene TRBV3-2) combines with J gene TRBJ1-4; maybe TRBD1 (6 bases). Trimming cost V 1 base and J 8 bases, with 17 bases left between them. This CDR3 is 16 amino acids long. CDR1 and CDR2 from the germline V gene are LGHDT and YNNKEL (reference sequence). As DNA, the CDR3 is TGTGCCAGCAGCCAAGTGGGGGAACAGGGACGAGAAAAACTGTTTTTT. This translates into CASSQVGEQGREKLFF.

The chain employs TRBV27 and TRBJ2-7; TRBD1 agrees at 8 bases. The germline V gene has CDR1 MNHEY and CDR2 SMNVEV (reference sequence). V shed 5 bases, J shed 2 bases, and the junction held 5 bases outside the gene matches. CDR3 size: 14 residues. The CDR3 sequence: CASSRLTGAYEQYF. For the CDR3, the DNA is TGTGCCAGCAGTCGCCTGACAGGGGCCTACGAGCAGTACTTC.

This chain uses TRBV5-5 with TRBJ2-1; D might be TRBD1 (5 bases). Germline-derived CDR1 and CDR2 are SGHKS and YYEKEE (reference sequence). The V and J ends lost 0 bases and 10 bases respectively, with 20 bases between them. CDR3 length: 16 residues. CDR3 sequence reads: CASSLGRVNIFGEQFF. CDR3 coding DNA: TGTGCCAGCAGCTTGGGCAGGGTAAATATATTTGGGGAGCAGTTCTTC.

This chain joins TRBV12-3 or TRBV12-4 and TRBJ2-3; 10 bases agree with TRBD2. This CDR3 has 13 residues. With V trimmed by 10 bases and J by 5 bases, 6 bases remained unmatched. DNA of the CDR3: TGTGCCACCAAGCGGGGGGGTGTAGATACGCAGTATTTT. Translated: CATKRGGVDTQYF.

The CDR3 spells CASSLLTDGGGSPLHF. CDR3 nucleotide sequence: TGCGCCAGCAGCCTCCTGACCGACGGGGGAGGATCACCCCTCCACTTT. V and J are TRBV5-1 and TRBJ1-6; the D gene is possibly TRBD1 (5 bases). The CDR3 spans 16 residues. V lost 4 bases and J lost 10, with 21 bases in between. Looked up from germline, CDR1 is SGHRS and CDR2 is YFSETQ.

CDR3 bases: TGTGCCAGCAGCCAGACGGGACTTGCCGGCGGCTACACCTTC. Protein sequence: CASSQTGLAGGYTF. The chain combines TRBV3-1 (or the pseudogene TRBV3-2) with TRBJ1-2, with a weak D call TRBD1 (5 bases). The CDR3 has 14 amino acids. V shed 3 bases and J shed 8 bases, with 16 bases lying between them. Germline CDR1 LGHDT, CDR2 YNNKEL (reference sequence).

This clone was picked up one time. The rearrangement links TRBV7-9 to TRBJ2-7; 11 bases match TRBD1. V trimming: 8 bases; J trimming: 2 bases; junction bases outside the gene matches: 5. Germline loops: CDR1 SEHNR, CDR2 FQNEAQ (reference sequence). There are 14 residues in the CDR3. This chain's CDR3 is CASVPGQGAYEQYF. The CDR3 nucleotides read TGTGCCAGCGTTCCGGGACAGGGGGCCTACGAGCAGTACTTC.

J is TRBJ1-6 and V is TRBV3-1 (or the pseudogene TRBV3-2); D possibly corresponds to TRBD1 (5 bases). Trimming shortened V by 1 base and J by 7 bases, and 11 bases separated the two germline ends. Germline values: CDR1 LGHDT, CDR2 YNNKEL (reference sequence). CDR3 length equals 15 residues. The CDR3 is CASSQGVQANSPLHF. DNA for the CDR3: TGTGCCAGCAGCCAAGGGGTACAGGCGAATTCACCCCTCCACTTT.

V is TRBV6-5 and J is TRBJ1-5, with D tentatively TRBD1 (5 bases). The CDR3 extends over 15 amino acids. The germline V gene has CDR1 MNHEY and CDR2 SVGAGI. V gave up 0 bases and J gave up 6 bases, with 12 bases separating them. The CDR3 spells CASSYSGGEGQPQHF. For the CDR3, the DNA is TGTGCCAGCAGTTACTCGGGGGGTGAAGGTCAGCCCCAGCATTTT.

CDR3 loop: CASRWQNSPLHF. Here the CDR3 DNA reads TGTGCCAGCAGGTGGCAGAATTCACCCCTCCACTTT. V and J are TRBV6-5 and TRBJ1-6; D gene uncertain. Germline-derived CDR1 and CDR2 are MNHEY and SVGAGI. V was shortened by 6 bases and J by 7 bases, with 7 bases between the two germline ends. This CDR3 contains 12 residues.

The rearrangement joins TRBV15 to TRBJ2-5; TRBD2 matches 9 bases. This CDR3 has 12 amino acids. The germline gives CDR1 LNHNV, CDR2 YYDKDF (reference sequence). Trimming took 2 bases from V and 14 from J; bases not matched to a gene: 6. The CDR3 spells CATSRPGLASYF. CDR3 nucleotides: TGTGCCACCAGCAGACCAGGACTAGCGTCCTACTTC.

This chain uses TRBV24-1 with TRBJ2-1, with D uncertain. The length of the CDR3 is 14 residues. Germline V gene data show CDR1 as KGHDR and CDR2 as SFDVKD. Trimming took 2 bases from V and 7 from J, leaving 11 bases between them. The DNA of the CDR3 is TGTGCCACCAGTGATTCGTCCAGAGGTAATGAGCAGTTCTTC. Its translation: CATSDSSRGNEQFF.

V usage is TRBV5-4 and J usage is TRBJ2-6; D call uncertain. Germline CDR1 SGHNT, CDR2 YYREEE (reference sequence). Trimming cost V 2 bases and J 1 base, with 10 bases left between them. CDR3 length equals 16 residues. The CDR3 region has the DNA TGTGCCAGCAGCTTACCTCAGGTGTCTGGGGCCAACGTCCTGACTTTC. Protein: CASSLPQVSGANVLTF.

V is TRBV10-3 and J is TRBJ1-5; 7 positions agree with TRBD1. The CDR3 has 15 residues. CDR1 and CDR2 from the germline V gene are ENHRY and SYGVKD. After removal of 4 bases from V and 5 bases from J, the junction contained 8 bases not matched to a gene. This chain's CDR3 is CAISAGDRADQPQHF. The CDR3 nucleotides are TGTGCCATCAGTGCCGGCGACAGGGCCGATCAGCCCCAGCATTTT.

The gene calls are TRBV19 and TRBJ1-3; D call uncertain. Germline CDR1 and CDR2: LNHDA and SQIVND (reference sequence). The CDR3 has 15 amino acids. The V gene lost 6 bases and the J gene lost 2 bases, with 14 bases spanning the gap. The CDR3 DNA is TGTGCCAGTAGCCCTATCCTTACGCCTGGAAACACCATATATTTT. It yields the protein CASSPILTPGNTIYF. Complete variable domain (other parts from reference TRBV19 and TRBJ1-3): DGGITQSPKYLFRKEGQNVTLSCEQNLNHDAMYWYRQDPGQGLRLIYYSQIVNDFQKGDIAEGYSVSREKKESFPLTVTSAQKNPTAFYLCASSPILTPGNTIYFGEGSWLTVV.

This clone was seen a handful of times. This chain joins TRBV5-1 and TRBJ2-1; 7 bases match TRBD1. CDR3 length: 16 amino acids. CDR1 and CDR2 from the germline V gene are SGHRS and YFSETQ. V lost 2 bases and J lost 0; bases outside the gene matches: 5. CDR3 loop: CASSFGDSASYNEQFF. CDR3 in DNA: TGCGCCAGCAGCTTTGGGGACAGTGCCTCCTACAATGAGCAGTTCTTC.

The chain combines TRBV2 with TRBJ2-5, with D unclear. The length of the CDR3 is 14 residues. V shed 2 bases and J shed 0 bases, with 7 bases lying between them. Germline-derived CDR1 and CDR2 are SNHLY and FYNNEI. The CDR3 DNA sequence: TGTGCCAGCAGTGAACTCCAGTACCAAGAGACCCAGTACTTC. Translating it yields CASSELQYQETQYF.

DNA of the CDR3: TGTGCCAGCAGCCGGTTGGTGGGGCCCAATGAAAAACTGTTTTTT. Protein: CASSRLVGPNEKLFF. The V and J genes are TRBV5-4 and TRBJ1-4, with a weak D call TRBD1 (5 bases). Trimming shortened V by 4 bases and J by 5 bases, and 15 bases separated the two germline ends. This CDR3 contains 15 residues. Per the germline V gene, CDR1 is SGHNT and CDR2 is YYREEE (reference sequence).

This clone was seen more than once but under ten times. The V call is TRBV4-2, the J call TRBJ1-2; D unresolved. In germline, CDR1 is LGHNA, CDR2 YNFKEQ. The CDR3 contains 15 residues. V lost 0 bases and J 4 bases, leaving 12 bases between the germline ends. CDR3 loop: CASSQDGRNPYGYTF. CDR3 in DNA: TGTGCCAGCAGCCAAGACGGTCGAAACCCCTATGGCTACACCTTC.

The chain combines TRBV6-5 with TRBJ2-2, with TRBD2 matching over 8 bases. Germline CDR1 MNHEY, CDR2 SVGAGI. There are 14 residues in the CDR3. V dropped 7 bases and J dropped 7; count of bases not matched to a gene: 8. DNA of the CDR3: TGTGCCAGCACCCGGGGGGGGCTGAACGGGGAGCTGTTTTTT. It is translated as CASTRGGLNGELFF.

The chain joins TRBV24-1 to TRBJ2-1; 9 bases are a match to TRBD2. V trimming: 4 bases; J trimming: 8 bases; junction bases outside the gene matches: 8. The germline CDR1 and CDR2 sequences are KGHDR and SFDVKD. The CDR3 loop spans 15 amino acids. This chain's CDR3 is CATSESGTSFHEQFF. The CDR3 nucleotides read TGTGCCACCAGTGAGTCCGGGACTAGCTTTCATGAGCAGTTCTTC.

The V call is TRBV7-3, the J call TRBJ1-2; possible D gene TRBD1, 6 bases. The CDR3 sequence is 15 residues long. CDR1 is SGHTA, CDR2 FQGTGA, per germline. The germline V and J ends were trimmed by 3 bases and 2 bases, with 13 bases remaining between them. The CDR3 DNA follows: TGTGCCAGCAGCTTCGGGGGGGCTTCCAACTATGGCTACACCTTC. Protein: CASSFGGASNYGYTF.

Notes on this clone: This CDR3 is also generated by other DNA sequences in the sample. CDR3 loop: CASSIGEKLFF. For the CDR3, the DNA is TGTGCCAGTAGTATCGGTGAAAAACTGTTTTTT. V is TRBV19 and J is TRBJ1-4; no definite D call. Germline CDR1 LNHDA, CDR2 SQIVND (reference sequence). The V and J ends lost 3 bases and 7 bases respectively, with 3 bases between them. This CDR3 comprises 11 residues.

This chain uses TRBV12-3 or TRBV12-4 with TRBJ1-2; 7 nucleotides agree with TRBD1. The CDR3 contains 13 residues. J gave up 8 bases and V 5 bases, and 8 bases lay outside the gene matches. The CDR3 DNA is TGTGCCAGCAGTGTTACAGGGGCGAGGGGCTACACCTTC. Protein product: CASSVTGARGYTF.

The chain recombines TRBV5-4 with TRBJ2-3, with 7 bases aligning to TRBD2. The CDR3 has 17 residues. Trimming cost V 4 bases and J 0 bases; bases outside gene matches: 11. CDR1 is SGHNT and CDR2 is YYREEE in the germline V gene (reference sequence). CDR3 residues: CASSDRRGSTSTDTQYF. Written as DNA, the CDR3 is TGTGCCAGCAGCGACCGGCGGGGGTCTACAAGCACAGATACGCAGTATTTT. Variable domain in full (rest from reference TRBV5-4 and TRBJ2-3): ETGVTQSPTHLIKTRGQQVTLRCSSQSGHNTVSWYQQALGQGPQFIFQYYREEENGRGNFPPRFSGLQFPNYSSELNVNALELDDSALYLCASSDRRGSTSTDTQYFGPGTRLTVL.

The CDR3 protein is CASSNGQRDEAFF. DNA of the CDR3: TGCGCCAGCAGCAACGGACAGCGGGATGAAGCTTTCTTT. The chain joins TRBV5-1 to TRBJ1-1, with D maybe TRBD1 (6 bases). Per germline, CDR1 SGHRS and CDR2 YFSETQ. Trimming left V 4 bases short and J 7 bases short, with 14 bases between. The CDR3 spans 13 residues.

The chain has TRBV12-3 or TRBV12-4 and TRBJ2-1, with 8 bases that match TRBD2. The CDR3 consists of 12 residues. After removal of 5 bases from V and 15 bases from J, the junction contained 9 bases not matched to a gene. For the CDR3, the DNA is TGTGCCAGCAGTGGCATCTCCAGCGGGGGGTTCTTC. Its translation is CASSGISSGGFF.

The V gene is TRBV27, the J gene TRBJ1-6; 8 bases are a match to TRBD1. This CDR3 has 18 residues. CDR1 and CDR2 from the germline V gene are MNHEY and SMNVEV (reference sequence). The J segment lost 0 bases and the V segment lost 6 bases, leaving 10 bases of the junction unmatched. CDR3 DNA sequence: TGTGCCAGCAGCTCCCCCGGGACAGGTAGCTCCTATAATTCACCCCTCCACTTT. Its translation is CASSSPGTGSSYNSPLHF.